The sequence of this T cell receptor (beta chain) was determined in a study of T cells in Graves' hyperthyroidism and ophthalmopathy. Points from the study as a whole: In the blood, most expanded thyroid clonotypes above 0.001 appeared as well. Ophthalmopathy prediction by the model preceded onset by a median about 6.5 months.

Turning to this clonotype: Its antigen is undetermined.

Per the germline V gene, CDR1 is MNHNS and CDR2 is SASEGT. V was clipped by 6 bases and J by 5 bases, with 11 bases between them. The CDR3 is made up of 14 amino acids. Over 18 months, lack of ophthalmopathy progression marked Graves' hyperthyroidism as stable. Amplified TCR beta CDR3 regions derived from RNA transcripts. Initially, a first-round RT-PCR of the TCR CDR3 employed the HTBI primer set. Using its own MiXCR run on the multiplex PCR reads, TCRdb lists one record per CDR3 protein. The sample carries hundreds of thousands of distinct CDR3 sequences, approximately 15% recorded once. Sequencing was carried out using blood. The receptor was derived from a woman between 18 and 29 years old with Graves' hyperthyroidism. The chain recombines TRBV6-1 with TRBJ1-6; D not resolved. The CDR3 here is CASRSWTDNSPLHF. In DNA, the CDR3 is TGTGCCAGCAGGTCGTGGACGGATAATTCACCCCTCCACTTT.